Listed below are T cell receptor beta chains from one sample, sequenced in a study of blood T cells in healthy people across ages. TCRdb re-derived calls from the 5' RACE reads in MiXCR, one entry per CDR3 protein. Among over 1,500,000 distinct CDR3 sequences listed, just under 50% were seen once. The sequenced sample consisted of blood. The receptors derive from a woman aged 35 to 49 in good health. Each CDR3 is given with its conserved first and last residue. A D gene is named only where the DNA matches it firmly. Only part of the rows carry a size: once, few, many, or a class if the clone is expanded.

TRBD1	18	few	TRBV6-1	TRBJ1-1	TGTGCCAGCAGCCCCCGAAGTTGGACAGGGCGAACGAACACTGAAGCTTTCTTT	CASSPRSWTGRTNTEAFF
TRBD2	17	NA	TRBV7-3	TRBJ2-3	TGTGCCAGCAGCCCCAACGTCCTAGCGGGGCAGAAGGGGGCGCAGTATTTT	CASSPNVLAGQKGAQYF
TRBD2	13	NA	TRBV10-1	TRBJ2-5	TGCGCCAGCAGCACTAGCGGGGGAGAGACCCAGTACTTC	CASSTSGGETQYF
NA	15	once	TRBV6-2/TRBV6-3	TRBJ2-3	TGTGCCAGCAGTTCGGCGCGCGGAGTTGGAAATACGCAGTATTTT	CASSSARGVGNTQYF
TRBD1	16	once	TRBV15	TRBJ1-2	TGTGCCACCAGCACTCTCAGGGGGCGAGGTCCCTATGGCTACACCTTC	CATSTLRGRGPYGYTF
NA	14	NA	TRBV20-1	TRBJ1-6	TGCAGTGCTCCCCAGGCAGTTAAGAATTCACCCCTCCACTTT	CSAPQAVKNSPLHF
TRBD2	15	NA	TRBV28	TRBJ2-5	TGTGCCAGCAGGGACCTTAGCGGGGCGAGAGAGACCCAGTACTTC	CASRDLSGARETQYF
NA	13	NA	TRBV20-1	TRBJ1-1	TGCAGTGCTCAAAAAGACACGAACACTGAAGCTTTCTTT	CSAQKDTNTEAFF
NA	15	NA	TRBV4-3	TRBJ2-5	TGCGCCAGCAGCCAAGATCTGGAGAACCAAGGGACCCAGTACTTC	CASSQDLENQGTQYF
NA	18	NA	TRBV4-3	TRBJ2-3	TGCGCCAGCAGCCACCAGGGGTTGGAGCGTCAAAGCACAGATACGCAGTATTTT	CASSHQGLERQSTDTQYF
NA	17	NA	TRBV4-1	TRBJ1-5	TGCGCCAGCAGCCAAGATTGGTGGAACCAAACCAATCAGCCCCAGCATTTT	CASSQDWWNQTNQPQHF
NA	17	NA	TRBV6-2/TRBV6-3	TRBJ2-3	TGTGCCAGCAGTTACTCGAAAGGAGGGCAGAGCACAGATACGCAGTATTTT	CASSYSKGGQSTDTQYF
NA	14	few	TRBV29-1	TRBJ2-7	TGCAGCGTTGAGCTACCCACGAGCTCCTACGAGCAGTACTTC	CSVELPTSSYEQYF
NA	12	NA	TRBV20-1	TRBJ1-4	TGCAGTGCTAGAGCGGGACAAGAAAAACTGTTTTTT	CSARAGQEKLFF
NA	15	NA	TRBV6-2/TRBV6-3	TRBJ2-2	TGTGCCAGCAGTTTCACCCGGGACTCCCCCGGGGAGCTGTTTTTT	CASSFTRDSPGELFF
NA	15	NA	TRBV5-1	TRBJ1-5	TGCGCCAGCAGCTGGCGGACAGTGAGCAATCAGCCCCAGCATTTT	CASSWRTVSNQPQHF
TRBD1	15	NA	TRBV18	TRBJ1-4	TGTGCCAGCTCACCGAGTACAGGGGGAGAAGAAAAACTGTTTTTT	CASSPSTGGEEKLFF
TRBD1	16	few	TRBV5-1	TRBJ2-1	TGCGCCAGCAGTTGGTCACCCGGGACAGTCAGGGATGAGCAGTTCTTC	CASSWSPGTVRDEQFF
TRBD1	14	NA	TRBV10-2	TRBJ2-4	TGCGCCAGCAGTGGGCGACAGGGACAGGACATCCAGTACTTC	CASSGRQGQDIQYF
NA	18	NA	TRBV4-1	TRBJ1-2	TGCGCCAGCAGCCGAGGATTACGGGACCCACAATCTAGCATCGGCTACACCTTC	CASSRGLRDPQSSIGYTF
TRBD2	13	few	TRBV20-1	TRBJ2-7	TGCAGTGCTGATCTAGCGGGTGGCTACGAGCAGTACTTC	CSADLAGGYEQYF
TRBD2	18	NA	TRBV4-3	TRBJ2-3	TGCGCCAGCAGCCAAGGACTAGCGGGGGGGCCTGTGGCAGATACGCAGTATTTT	CASSQGLAGGPVADTQYF
NA	16	NA	TRBV5-1	TRBJ2-2	TGCGCCAGCAGCGACTCGCCCCTTTCGAACACCGGGGAGCTGTTTTTT	CASSDSPLSNTGELFF
NA	12	NA	TRBV7-2	TRBJ1-2	TGTGCCAGCAGCCCACTTGCCCATGGCTACACCTTC	CASSPLAHGYTF
TRBD1	18	NA	TRBV7-9	TRBJ1-5	TGTGCCAGCAGTCCACCTGGCACCGACAGGGAGGACAATCAGCCCCAGCATTTT	CASSPPGTDREDNQPQHF